The following is a T cell receptor beta chain sequence with its context. No conserved phenylalanine or tryptophan ends this CDR3, so it is likely a read error. The limits of the CDR3 on the DNA are not certain, so only TCRdb's listed CDR3 is given. The sample is drawn from a study of CDR3 diversity in severe acne. TCRdb used MiXCR to reprocess the PCR reads, holding one entry per CDR3 protein. Here the sample spans about 86,000 distinct CDR3 sequences, under 60% being singletons. Looked up from germline, CDR1 is SGHVT and CDR2 is SQSDAQ. The CDR3 has 8 residues if both end residues are counted. The chain carries TRBV7-4 and TRBJ1-3. The origin of this receptor is a male donor in good health, without acne. Sequenced: blood. This chain's CDR3 is CASSLVPY.